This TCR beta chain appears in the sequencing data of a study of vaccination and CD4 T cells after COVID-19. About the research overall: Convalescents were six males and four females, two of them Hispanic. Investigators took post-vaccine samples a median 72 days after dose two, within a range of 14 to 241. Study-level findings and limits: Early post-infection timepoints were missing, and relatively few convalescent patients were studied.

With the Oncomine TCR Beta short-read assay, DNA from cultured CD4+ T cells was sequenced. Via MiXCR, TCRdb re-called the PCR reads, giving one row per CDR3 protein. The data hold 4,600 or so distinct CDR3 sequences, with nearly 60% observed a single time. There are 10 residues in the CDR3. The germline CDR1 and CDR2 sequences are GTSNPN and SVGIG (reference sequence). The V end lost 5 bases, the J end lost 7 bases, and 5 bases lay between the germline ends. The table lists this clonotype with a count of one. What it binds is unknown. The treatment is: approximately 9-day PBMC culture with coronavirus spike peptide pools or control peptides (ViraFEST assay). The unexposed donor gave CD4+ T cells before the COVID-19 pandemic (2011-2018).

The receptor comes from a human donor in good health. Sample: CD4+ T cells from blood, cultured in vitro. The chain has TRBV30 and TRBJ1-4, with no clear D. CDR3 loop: CAWGREKLFF. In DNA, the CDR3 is TGTGCCTGGGGACGTGAAAAACTGTTTTTT.